In its sample, the clone carrying this TCR beta chain was seen a few times. Its target is not known. The data derive from a study of human T cells and chemical hapten exposure. Study-wide background: Patch tests applied 0.01% DPC to the upper back and were scored after 6 days. Mostly female patients had alopecia areata, totalis or universalis.

TCRdb reanalysed the RACE reads using MiXCR and keeps one entry per CDR3 protein. This table holds about 82,000 distinct CDR3 sequences, approximately 12% found once. Overall study results and limits: Once DPC sensitization occurred, TCRs above 1 in 1000 frequency showed no change. It was expanded TCRs that formed significantly more large CDR3 similarity clusters than controls did.

The CDR3 has 11 amino acids. In germline, CDR1 is SQVTM, CDR2 ANQGSEA. V was cut by 5 bases and J by 5 bases, with 8 bases left in between. The time point was: patch test 3, about 24 weeks after DPC sensitization. Indicated treatment: therapeutic diphenylcyclopropenone sensitization with weekly scalp DPC. The J gene is TRBJ2-3, the V gene TRBV29-1; D unclear. The sequence came from a woman in her 50s with alopecia areata. Some clones in this sample may be carry-over from other donors' samples. This specimen consisted of whole blood, obtained in connection with sensitization to the hapten diphenylcyclopropenone (DPC). Written as DNA, the CDR3 is TGCAGCGTTTCGGCCCTAGATACGCAGTATTTT. Amino acids: CSVSALDTQYF.